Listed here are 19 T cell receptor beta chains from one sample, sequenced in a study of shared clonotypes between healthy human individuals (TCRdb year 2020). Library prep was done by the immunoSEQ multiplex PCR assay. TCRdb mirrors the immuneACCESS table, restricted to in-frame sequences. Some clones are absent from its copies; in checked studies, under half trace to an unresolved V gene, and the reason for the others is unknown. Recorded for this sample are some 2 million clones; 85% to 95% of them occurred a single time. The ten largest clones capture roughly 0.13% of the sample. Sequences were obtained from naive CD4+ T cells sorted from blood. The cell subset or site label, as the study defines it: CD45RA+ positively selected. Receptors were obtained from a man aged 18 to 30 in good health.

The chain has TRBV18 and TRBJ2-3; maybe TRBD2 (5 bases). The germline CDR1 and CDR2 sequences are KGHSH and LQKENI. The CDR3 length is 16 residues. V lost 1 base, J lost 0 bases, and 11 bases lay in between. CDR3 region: CASSPREGSSTDTQYF. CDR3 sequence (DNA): TGTGCCAGCTCACCACGCGAGGGTTCGAGCACAGATACGCAGTATTTT.

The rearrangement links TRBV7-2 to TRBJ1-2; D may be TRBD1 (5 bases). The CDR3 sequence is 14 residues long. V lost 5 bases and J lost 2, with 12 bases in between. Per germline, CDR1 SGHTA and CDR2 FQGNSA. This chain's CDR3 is CASSPRQQNYGYTF. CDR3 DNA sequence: TGTGCCAGCAGCCCAAGACAGCAGAACTATGGCTACACCTTC.

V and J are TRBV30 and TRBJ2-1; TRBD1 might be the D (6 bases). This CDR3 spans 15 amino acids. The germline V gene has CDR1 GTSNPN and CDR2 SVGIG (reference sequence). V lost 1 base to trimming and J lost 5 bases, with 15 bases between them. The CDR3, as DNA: TGTGCCTGGAGTGGGGACAAGCCCTTTAACAATGAGCAGTTCTTC. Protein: CAWSGDKPFNNEQFF. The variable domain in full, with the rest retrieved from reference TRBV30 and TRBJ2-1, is SQTIHQWPATLVQPVGSPLSLECTVEGTSNPNLYWYRQAAGRGLQLLFYSVGIGQISSEVPQNLSASRPQDRQFILSSKKLLLSDSGFYLCAWSGDKPFNNEQFFGPGTRLTVL.

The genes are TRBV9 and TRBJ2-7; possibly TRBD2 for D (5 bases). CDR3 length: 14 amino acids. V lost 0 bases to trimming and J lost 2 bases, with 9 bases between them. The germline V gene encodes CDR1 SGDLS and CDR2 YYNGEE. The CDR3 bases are TGTGCCAGCAGCGTAGGAGGACTGGCCTACGAGCAGTACTTC. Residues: CASSVGGLAYEQYF.

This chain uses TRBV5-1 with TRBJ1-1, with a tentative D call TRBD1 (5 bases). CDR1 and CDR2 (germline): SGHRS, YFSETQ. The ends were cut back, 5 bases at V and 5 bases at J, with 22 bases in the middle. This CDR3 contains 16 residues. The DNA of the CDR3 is TGCGCCAGCAGTCCCTCTGGGGACCCTTTGGGGACTGAAGCTTTCTTT. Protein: CASSPSGDPLGTEAFF.

The CDR3 DNA is TGTGCCAGCAGCGTAGCTACCCAGACAGGGCAAGAGACCCAGTACTTC. As protein: CASSVATQTGQETQYF. The chain combines TRBV9 with TRBJ2-5; 7 bases are shared with TRBD1. Germline trimming cut 0 bases from V and 2 bases from J; bases unmatched to any gene: 7. The CDR3 extends over 16 amino acids. The germline V gene encodes CDR1 SGDLS and CDR2 YYNGEE.

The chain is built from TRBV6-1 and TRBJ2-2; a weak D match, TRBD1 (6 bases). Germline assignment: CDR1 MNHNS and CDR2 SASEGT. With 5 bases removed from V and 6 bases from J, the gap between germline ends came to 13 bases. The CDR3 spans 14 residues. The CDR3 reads CASSLQGSAGELFF. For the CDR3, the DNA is TGTGCCAGCAGTTTACAGGGATCGGCCGGGGAGCTGTTTTTT.

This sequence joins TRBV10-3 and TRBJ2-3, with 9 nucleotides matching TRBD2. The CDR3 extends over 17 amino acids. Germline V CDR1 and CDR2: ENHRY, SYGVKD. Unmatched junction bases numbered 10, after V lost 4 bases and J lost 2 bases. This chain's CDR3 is CAISGKGTSLPTDTQYF. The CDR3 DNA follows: TGTGCCATCAGTGGAAAGGGGACTAGCCTTCCCACAGATACGCAGTATTTT.

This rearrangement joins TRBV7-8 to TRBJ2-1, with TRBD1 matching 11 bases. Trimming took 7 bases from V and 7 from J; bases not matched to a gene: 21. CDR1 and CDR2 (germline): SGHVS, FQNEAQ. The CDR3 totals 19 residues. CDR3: CASIIGTGTGGFQVNEQFF. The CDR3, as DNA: TGTGCCAGCATCATCGGGACCGGGACAGGGGGATTTCAGGTGAATGAGCAGTTCTTC.

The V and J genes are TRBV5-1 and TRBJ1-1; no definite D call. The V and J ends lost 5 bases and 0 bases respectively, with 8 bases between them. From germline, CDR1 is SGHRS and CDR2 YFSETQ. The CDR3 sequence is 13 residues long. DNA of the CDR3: TGCGCCAGCAGGAATCGGATGAACACTGAAGCTTTCTTT. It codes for CASRNRMNTEAFF.

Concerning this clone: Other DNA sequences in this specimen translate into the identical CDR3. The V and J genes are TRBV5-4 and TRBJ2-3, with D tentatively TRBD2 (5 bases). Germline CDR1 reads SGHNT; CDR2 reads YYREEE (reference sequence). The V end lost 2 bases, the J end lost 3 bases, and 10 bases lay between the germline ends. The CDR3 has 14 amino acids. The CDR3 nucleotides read TGTGCCAGCAGCTTCGGCGGCGGGACAGATACGCAGTATTTT. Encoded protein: CASSFGGGTDTQYF.

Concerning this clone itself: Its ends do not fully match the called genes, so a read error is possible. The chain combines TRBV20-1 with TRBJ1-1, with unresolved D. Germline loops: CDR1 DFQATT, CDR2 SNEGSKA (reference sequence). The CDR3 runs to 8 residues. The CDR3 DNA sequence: TGCAGTGCTAGGCCCCCGGTCTTT. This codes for CSARPPVF.

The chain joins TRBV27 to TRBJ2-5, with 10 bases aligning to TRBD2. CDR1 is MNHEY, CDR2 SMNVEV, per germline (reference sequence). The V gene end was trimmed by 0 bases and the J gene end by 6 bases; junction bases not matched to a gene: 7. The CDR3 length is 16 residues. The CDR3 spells CASSLSVLAGVQTQYF. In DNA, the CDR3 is TGTGCCAGCAGTTTATCTGTCCTAGCGGGAGTCCAGACCCAGTACTTC.

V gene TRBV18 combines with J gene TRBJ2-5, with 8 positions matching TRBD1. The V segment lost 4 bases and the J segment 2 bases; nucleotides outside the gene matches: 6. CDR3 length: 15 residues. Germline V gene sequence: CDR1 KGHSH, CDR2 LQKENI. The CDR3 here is CASSLRTGSQETQYF. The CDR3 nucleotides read TGTGCCAGCTCACTTAGGACAGGGAGTCAAGAGACCCAGTACTTC.

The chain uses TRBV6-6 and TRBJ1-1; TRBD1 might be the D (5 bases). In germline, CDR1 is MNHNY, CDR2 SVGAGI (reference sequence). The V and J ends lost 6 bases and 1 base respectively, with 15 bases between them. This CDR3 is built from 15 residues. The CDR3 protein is CASSNQGGTNTEAFF. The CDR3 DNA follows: TGTGCCAGCAGCAACCAAGGAGGGACGAACACTGAAGCTTTCTTT.

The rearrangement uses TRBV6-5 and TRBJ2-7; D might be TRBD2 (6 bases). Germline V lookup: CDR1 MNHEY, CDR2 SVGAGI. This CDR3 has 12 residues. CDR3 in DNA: TGTGGATCGGGGAGGTCGTCGGAAGAGCAGTACTTC. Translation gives CGSGRSSEEQYF.

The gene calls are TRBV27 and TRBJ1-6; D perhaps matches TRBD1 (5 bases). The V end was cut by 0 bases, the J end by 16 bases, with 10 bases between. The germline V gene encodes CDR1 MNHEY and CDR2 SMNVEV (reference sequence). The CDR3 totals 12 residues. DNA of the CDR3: TGTGCCAGCAGTTTATCGTCGGGGGATCTCCACTTT. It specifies CASSLSSGDLHF.

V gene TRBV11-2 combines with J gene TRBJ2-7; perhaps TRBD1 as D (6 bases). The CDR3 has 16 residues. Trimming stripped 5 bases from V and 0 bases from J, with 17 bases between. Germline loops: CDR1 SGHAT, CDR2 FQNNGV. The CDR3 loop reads CASSPRGDKSSYEQYF. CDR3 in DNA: TGTGCCAGCAGCCCTCGAGGGGACAAATCCTCCTACGAGCAGTACTTC.

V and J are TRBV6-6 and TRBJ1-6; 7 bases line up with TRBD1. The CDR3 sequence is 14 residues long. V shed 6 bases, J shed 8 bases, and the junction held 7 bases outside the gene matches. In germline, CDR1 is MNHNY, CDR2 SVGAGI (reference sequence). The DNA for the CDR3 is TGTGCCAGCAGAGAACAGGGGAGAGATTCACCCCTCCACTTT. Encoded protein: CASREQGRDSPLHF.